A single sample is the source of the 3 T cell receptor beta chains below, sequenced in a study of OX40 agonist ivuxolimab in advanced cancers. Sequencing was performed with immunoSEQ multiplex PCR; in TCRdb, only in-frame clones are kept and a portion is missing. The sample records about 74,000 clones, almost 85% being singletons. Sequencing used CD4+ or CD8+ T cells sorted from blood, obtained in a trial of the OX40 agonist ivuxolimab. These receptor sequences come from an adult with an advanced solid tumor such as melanoma, head and neck, liver or kidney cancer.

This clone was seen a single time. The chain recombines TRBV27 with TRBJ2-3; unclear D gene. Germline V gene lookup returns CDR1 MNHEY and CDR2 SMNVEV (reference sequence). Trimming shortened V by 1 base and J by 2 bases, and 10 bases separated the two germline ends. CDR3 size: 15 residues. Here the CDR3 reads CASSLFGIITDTQYF. The CDR3 DNA is TGTGCCAGCAGTTTATTTGGGATCATCACAGATACGCAGTATTTT.

This rearrangement joins TRBV5-1 to TRBJ2-1; 9 nucleotides line up with TRBD2. Germline V gene lookup returns CDR1 SGHRS and CDR2 YFSETQ. The CDR3 totals 15 residues. V trimming: 7 bases; J trimming: 8 bases; junction bases outside the gene matches: 13. The DNA for the CDR3 is TGCGCCAGCGGAAGGTTAGCGGGGGCCCTGGATGAGCAGTTCTTC. This encodes CASGRLAGALDEQFF.

This chain connects TRBV11-1 to TRBJ2-7; 11 nucleotides agree with TRBD1. J gave up 2 bases and V 5 bases, and 5 bases lay outside the gene matches. Germline-derived CDR1 and CDR2 are SGHAT and FQDESV (reference sequence). CDR3 length: 15 amino acids. DNA of the CDR3: TGTGCCAGCAGCAAAGGACAGGGGGCTCCCTACGAGCAGTACTTC. Translation: CASSKGQGAPYEQYF.